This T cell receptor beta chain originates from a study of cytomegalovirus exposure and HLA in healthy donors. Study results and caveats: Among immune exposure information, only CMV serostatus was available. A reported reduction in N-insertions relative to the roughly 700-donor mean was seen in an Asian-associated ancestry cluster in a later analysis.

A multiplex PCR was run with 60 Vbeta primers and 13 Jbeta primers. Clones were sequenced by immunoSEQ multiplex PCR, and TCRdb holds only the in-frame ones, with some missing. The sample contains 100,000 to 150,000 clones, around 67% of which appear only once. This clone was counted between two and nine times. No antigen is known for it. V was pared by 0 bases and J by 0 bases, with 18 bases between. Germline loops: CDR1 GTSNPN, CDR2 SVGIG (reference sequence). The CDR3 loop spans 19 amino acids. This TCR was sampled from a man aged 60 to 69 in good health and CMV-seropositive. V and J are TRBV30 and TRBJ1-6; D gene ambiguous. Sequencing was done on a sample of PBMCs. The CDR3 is CAWSVTQADGGSYNSPLHF. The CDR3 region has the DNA TGTGCCTGGAGTGTAACGCAGGCTGATGGAGGCTCCTATAATTCACCCCTCCACTTT.